Listed here is a single T cell receptor beta chain. Using immunoSEQ multiplex PCR, the repertoire was profiled, and TCRdb retains in-frame clones only, with some absent. In the table there are some 120,000 clones, around 85% of which are singletons. This sample was included in a study of PD-L1 blockade in urothelial cancer. Time point denoted: pretreatment peripheral blood. The source was PBMCs, collected around atezolizumab (anti-PD-L1) treatment. The origin of this receptor is a man aged 45-65 years with urothelial cancer.

This chain's CDR3 is CASSFGGINTEAFF. The CDR3 nucleotides are TGCGCCAGCAGCTTCGGGGGAATTAACACTGAAGCTTTCTTT. This chain uses TRBV5-1 with TRBJ1-1; possible D gene TRBD1, 5 bases. The CDR3 consists of 14 residues. From germline, CDR1 is SGHRS and CDR2 YFSETQ. Trimming left V 2 bases short and J 2 bases short, with 10 bases between.